This section outlines one TCR beta chain sequence together with its context. Healthy bone marrow donors made up the donors. Amplification used 60 Vbeta primers and 13 Jbeta primers. Sequenced by immunoSEQ multiplex PCR; TCRdb stores in-frame clones only, minus some. Its table records about 84,000 clones. This record belongs to a study of cytomegalovirus exposure and HLA in healthy donors. CDR1 is SGHNT, CDR2 YYREEE, per germline (reference sequence). The ends were cut back, 4 bases at V and 6 bases at J, with 19 bases in the middle. CDR3 size: 15 residues. The chain joins TRBV5-4 to TRBJ1-2; D is possibly TRBD1 (5 bases). Sequences were obtained from PBMCs. This receptor was taken from a man between 50 and 59 years old in good health and CMV-seronegative. CDR3 residues: CASSDDRRVLDGYTF. The CDR3 DNA reads as TGTGCCAGCAGCGACGATCGCAGGGTGCTAGATGGCTACACCTTC.